Following are 7 T cell receptor beta chains from one sample sequenced in a study of blood T cell repertoires in COVID-19. Data came from immunoSEQ multiplex PCR; TCRdb stores just in-frame clones and leaves some out. The top ten clones hold 3.6% of a sample with under 300,000 clones, around 87% of them seen once. Sequencing was carried out using peripheral blood. These receptors came from a man aged 18 to 30 with active or convalescent COVID-19.

The chain joins TRBV10-3 to TRBJ1-1; a possible D gene is TRBD1 (6 bases). V lost 3 bases and J lost 0, with 11 bases in between. The V gene's germline CDR1 is ENHRY and CDR2 SYGVKD. This CDR3 region has 15 residues. The CDR3 region is CAISETGQLNTEAFF. CDR3 DNA sequence: TGTGCCATCAGTGAAACCGGACAGCTGAACACTGAAGCTTTCTTT.

The chain has TRBV11-2 and TRBJ2-5; 10 bases map to TRBD2. This CDR3 spans 16 amino acids. Germline CDR1 reads SGHAT; CDR2 reads FQNNGV. V lost 5 bases, J lost 2 bases, and 8 bases stayed unmatched. In DNA form, the CDR3 reads TGTGCCAGCAGCGGGGGGGGAGCGGGGGGGCAAGAGACCCAGTACTTC. This encodes CASSGGGAGGQETQYF.

The V call is TRBV12-2, the J call TRBJ1-1; the D call of TRBD1 is as the table states it, not checked on the DNA. TRBV12-2 has pseudogene status. The CDR3 totals 15 residues. The CDR3 bases are TGTGCAAGTCGCTTCGATACAGGGGTCTGGACTGAAGCTTTCTTT. Translated, it gives CASRFDTGVWTEAFF.

This clone appeared a few times. CDR3 DNA: TGTGCCAGCAGCTTAAGGGCGGGAGACTACGAGCAGTACTTC. This sequence encodes CASSLRAGDYEQYF. The chain joins TRBV7-8 to TRBJ2-7; 7 bases align to TRBD2. Germline CDR1 SGHVS, CDR2 FQNEAQ. The trim removed 2 bases at V and 3 bases at J, leaving 4 bases unmatched. The CDR3 covers 14 residues.

This clone was recorded a few times. This CDR3 reads CASRSWTEIPTGELFF. CDR3 nucleotide sequence: TGTGCCAGTAGGTCTTGGACAGAAATCCCCACCGGGGAGCTGTTTTTT. The chain couples TRBV19 to TRBJ2-2; D possibly corresponds to TRBD1 (6 bases). The V end was cut by 6 bases, the J end by 4 bases, with 18 bases between. The CDR3 contains 16 residues. Germline lookup yields CDR1 LNHDA and CDR2 SQIVND (reference sequence).

Note on this clone: Other nucleotide sequences from this sample produce the same CDR3. The chain carries TRBV24-1 and TRBJ1-4; D ambiguous. Germline V lookup: CDR1 KGHDR, CDR2 SFDVKD. Trimming shortened V by 9 bases and J by 0 bases, and 7 bases separated the two germline ends. This CDR3 has 13 residues. The CDR3 is CATSGATNEKLFF. The CDR3 DNA reads TGTGCCACCTCGGGAGCAACTAATGAAAAACTGTTTTTT.

The chain carries TRBV29-1 and TRBJ1-1, with D perhaps matching TRBD1 (5 bases). Germline-derived CDR1 and CDR2 are SQVTM and ANQGSEA. The CDR3 runs to 13 residues. Trimming shortened V by 3 bases and J by 1 base, and 9 bases separated the two germline ends. CDR3 region: CSVDGHQNTEAFF. The CDR3 DNA is TGCAGCGTTGACGGACACCAGAACACTGAAGCTTTCTTT.